Here is one TCR beta chain with its context. As yet, its antigen is unknown. Alongside a J-beta primer mix, a sample-barcoded 5' primer served in a second PCR lasting 7 to 11 cycles. Tagging of each cDNA molecule was performed by a template-switch adaptor with 12 random nucleotides. Each CDR3 protein is one row after TCRdb ran MiXCR on the 5' RACE reads. The sample holds just under 900,000 distinct CDR3 sequences, about 30% seen once. Trimming took off 5 bases at V and 4 bases at J, with 10 bases between the two ends. This CDR3 is built from 13 residues. Germline CDR1 SEHNR, CDR2 FQNEAQ (reference sequence). The entry originates in a study of blood T cells in healthy people across ages. General observations from the study: Naive and antigen-experienced cells could not be conclusively compared, given unsorted PBMCs. The CMV status of each donor remained undetermined, and this could have confounded shifts in expanded clonotypes. Measured against age, TCR beta diversity per million T cells decreased in a roughly linear manner.

The sequenced material came from blood. The origin of this receptor is an elderly woman in good health. The J gene is TRBJ2-3, the V gene TRBV7-9; no reliable D call. The CDR3 spells CASSRMTPDTQYF. CDR3 DNA sequence: TGTGCCAGCAGCCGAATGACCCCAGATACGCAGTATTTT.